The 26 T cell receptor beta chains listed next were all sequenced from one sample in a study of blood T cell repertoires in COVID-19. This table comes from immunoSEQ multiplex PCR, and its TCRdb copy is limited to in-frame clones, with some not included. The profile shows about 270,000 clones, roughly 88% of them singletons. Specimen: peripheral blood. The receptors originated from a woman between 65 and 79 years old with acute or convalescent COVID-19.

CDR3 nucleotide sequence: TGTGCCAGTAGCCCGTCGCAACTAGCGGGGAGGAATGAGCAGTTCTTC. Encoded protein: CASSPSQLAGRNEQFF. This rearrangement joins TRBV19 to TRBJ2-1; the match to TRBD2 covers 10 bases. The germline gives CDR1 LNHDA, CDR2 SQIVND (reference sequence). This CDR3 is built from 16 residues. V shed 6 bases, J shed 7 bases, and the junction held 12 bases outside the gene matches.

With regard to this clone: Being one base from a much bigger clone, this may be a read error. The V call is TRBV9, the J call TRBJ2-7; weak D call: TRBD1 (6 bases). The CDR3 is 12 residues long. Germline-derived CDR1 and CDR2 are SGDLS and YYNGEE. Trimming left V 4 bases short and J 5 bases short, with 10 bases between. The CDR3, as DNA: TGTGCCAGCAGCCCAACAGGGAACGAGCAGTACTTC. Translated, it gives CASSPTGNEQYF. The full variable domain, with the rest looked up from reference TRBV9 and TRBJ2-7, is DSGVTQTPKHLITATGQRVTLRCSPRSGDLSVYWYQQSLDQGLQFLIQYYNGEERAKGNILERFSAQQFPDLHSELNLSSLELGDSALYFCASSPTGNEQYFGPGTRLTVT.

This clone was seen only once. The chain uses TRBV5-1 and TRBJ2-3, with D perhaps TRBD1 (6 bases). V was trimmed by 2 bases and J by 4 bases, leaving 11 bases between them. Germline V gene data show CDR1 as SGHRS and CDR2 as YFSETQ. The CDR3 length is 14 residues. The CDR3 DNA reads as TGCGCCAGCAGCTTCGGATCAGGGGCAGATACGCAGTATTTT. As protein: CASSFGSGADTQYF. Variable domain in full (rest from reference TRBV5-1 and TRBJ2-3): KAGVTQTPRYLIKTRGQQVTLSCSPISGHRSVSWYQQTPGQGLQFLFEYFSETQRNKGNFPGRFSGRQFSNSRSEMNVSTLELGDSALYLCASSFGSGADTQYFGPGTRLTVL.

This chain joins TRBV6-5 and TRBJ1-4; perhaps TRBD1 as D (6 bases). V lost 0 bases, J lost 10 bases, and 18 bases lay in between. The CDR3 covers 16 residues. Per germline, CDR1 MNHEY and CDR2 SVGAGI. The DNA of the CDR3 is TGTGCCAGCAGTTACTCGAGCAGGGGCGAGTCCCGAAAACTGTTTTTT. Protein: CASSYSSRGESRKLFF.

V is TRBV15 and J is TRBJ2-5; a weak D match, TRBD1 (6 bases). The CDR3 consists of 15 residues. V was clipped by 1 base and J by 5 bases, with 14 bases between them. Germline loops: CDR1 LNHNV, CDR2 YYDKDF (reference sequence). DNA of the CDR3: TGTGCCACCAGCAGAGTAAGGGGGAGCAGGGAGACCCAGTACTTC. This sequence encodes CATSRVRGSRETQYF. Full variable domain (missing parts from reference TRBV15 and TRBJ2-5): DAMVIQNPRYQVTQFGKPVTLSCSQTLNHNVMYWYQQKSSQAPKLLFHYYDKDFNNEADTPDNFQSRRPNTSFCFLDIRSPGLGDTAMYLCATSRVRGSRETQYFGPGTRLLVL.

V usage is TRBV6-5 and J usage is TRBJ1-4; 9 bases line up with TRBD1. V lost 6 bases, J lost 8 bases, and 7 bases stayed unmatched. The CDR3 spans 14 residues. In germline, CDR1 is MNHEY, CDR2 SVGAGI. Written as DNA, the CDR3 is TGTGCCAGCAGCCGTCGGACAGGGGAAGAAAAACTGTTTTTT. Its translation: CASSRRTGEEKLFF.

The CDR3 protein is CASSSRAGDQPQHF. DNA for the CDR3: TGTGCCAGCAGCTCCCGGGCCGGGGATCAGCCCCAGCATTTT. V and J are TRBV3-1 (or the pseudogene TRBV3-2) and TRBJ1-5; no clear D gene. Trimming removed 5 bases from V and 5 bases from J, with 13 bases in between. CDR3 length: 14 residues. Germline assignment: CDR1 LGHDT and CDR2 YNNKEL (reference sequence).

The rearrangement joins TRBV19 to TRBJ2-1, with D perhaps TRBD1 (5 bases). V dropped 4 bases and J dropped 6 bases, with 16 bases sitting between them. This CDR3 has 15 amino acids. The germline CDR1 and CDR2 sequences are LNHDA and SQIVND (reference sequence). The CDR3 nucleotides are TGTGCCAGTAGTAATATGGCAGGGCCCCCCAATGAGCAGTTCTTC. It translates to CASSNMAGPPNEQFF. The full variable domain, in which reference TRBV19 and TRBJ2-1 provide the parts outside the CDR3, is DGGITQSPKYLFRKEGQNVTLSCEQNLNHDAMYWYRQDPGQGLRLIYYSQIVNDFQKGDIAEGYSVSREKKESFPLTVTSAQKNPTAFYLCASSNMAGPPNEQFFGPGTRLTVL.

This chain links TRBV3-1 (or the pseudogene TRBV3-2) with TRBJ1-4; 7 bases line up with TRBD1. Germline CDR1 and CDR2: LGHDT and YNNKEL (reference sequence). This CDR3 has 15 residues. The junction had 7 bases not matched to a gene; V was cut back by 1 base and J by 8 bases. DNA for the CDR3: TGTGCCAGCAGCCAAGGGGTGGGACAGCGGGAAAAACTGTTTTTT. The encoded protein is CASSQGVGQREKLFF.

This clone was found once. CDR3 DNA: TGTGCCAGCAGTTCCCCCGGGACTAGCGGTTCCTACGAGCAGTACTTC. As protein: CASSSPGTSGSYEQYF. The gene calls are TRBV27 and TRBJ2-7; 11 positions match TRBD2. The germline CDR1 and CDR2 sequences are MNHEY and SMNVEV (reference sequence). The CDR3 length is 16 residues. V gave up 4 bases and J gave up 1 base; unmatched junction bases: 6.

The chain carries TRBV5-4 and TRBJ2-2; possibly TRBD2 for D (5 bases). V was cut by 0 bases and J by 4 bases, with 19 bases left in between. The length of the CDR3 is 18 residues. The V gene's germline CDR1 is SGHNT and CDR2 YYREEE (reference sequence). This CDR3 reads CASSLAPGFRGGTGELFF. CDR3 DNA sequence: TGTGCCAGCAGCTTGGCACCTGGGTTTCGGGGTGGCACCGGGGAGCTGTTTTTT.

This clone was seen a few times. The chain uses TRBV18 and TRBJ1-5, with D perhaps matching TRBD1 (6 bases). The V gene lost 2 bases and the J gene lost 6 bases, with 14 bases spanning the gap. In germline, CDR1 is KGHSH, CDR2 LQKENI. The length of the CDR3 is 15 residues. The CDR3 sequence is CASSPERGIGQPQHF. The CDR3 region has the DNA TGTGCCAGCTCACCAGAAAGGGGGATCGGTCAGCCCCAGCATTTT.

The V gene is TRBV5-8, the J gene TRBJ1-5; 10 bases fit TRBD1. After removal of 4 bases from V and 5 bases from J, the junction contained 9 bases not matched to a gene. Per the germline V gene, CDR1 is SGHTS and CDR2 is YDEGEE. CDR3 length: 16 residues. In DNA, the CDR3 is TGTGCCAGCAGCACAAACCGGGACAGGGGTTATCAGCCCCAGCATTTT. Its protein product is CASSTNRDRGYQPQHF.

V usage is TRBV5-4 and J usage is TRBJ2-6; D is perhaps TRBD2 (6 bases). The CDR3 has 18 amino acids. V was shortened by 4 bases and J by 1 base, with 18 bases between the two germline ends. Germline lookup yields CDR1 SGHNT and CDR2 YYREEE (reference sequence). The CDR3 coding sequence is TGTGCCAGCAGCACCGGGGGACCTCTACGGTCTGGGGCCAACGTCCTGACTTTC. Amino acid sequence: CASSTGGPLRSGANVLTF.

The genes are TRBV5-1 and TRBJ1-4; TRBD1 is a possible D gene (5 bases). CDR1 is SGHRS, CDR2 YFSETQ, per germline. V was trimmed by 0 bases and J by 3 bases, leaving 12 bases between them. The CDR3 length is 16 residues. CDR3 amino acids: CASSLALGVANEKLFF. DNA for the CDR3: TGCGCCAGCAGCTTGGCCCTAGGGGTGGCTAATGAAAAACTGTTTTTT.

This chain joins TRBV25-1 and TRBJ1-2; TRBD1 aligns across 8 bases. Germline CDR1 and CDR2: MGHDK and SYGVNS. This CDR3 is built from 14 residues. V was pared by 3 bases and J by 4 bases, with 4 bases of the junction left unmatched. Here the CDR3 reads CASSDDRGSYGYTF. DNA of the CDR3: TGTGCCAGCAGTGATGACAGGGGATCCTATGGCTACACCTTC.

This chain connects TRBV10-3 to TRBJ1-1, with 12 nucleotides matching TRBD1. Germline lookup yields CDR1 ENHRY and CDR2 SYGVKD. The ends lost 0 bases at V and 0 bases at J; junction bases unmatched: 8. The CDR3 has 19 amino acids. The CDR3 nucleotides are TGTGCCATCAGTGAGTCACAGGGACAGGGGGCGGGTGTGAACACTGAAGCTTTCTTT. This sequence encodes CAISESQGQGAGVNTEAFF.

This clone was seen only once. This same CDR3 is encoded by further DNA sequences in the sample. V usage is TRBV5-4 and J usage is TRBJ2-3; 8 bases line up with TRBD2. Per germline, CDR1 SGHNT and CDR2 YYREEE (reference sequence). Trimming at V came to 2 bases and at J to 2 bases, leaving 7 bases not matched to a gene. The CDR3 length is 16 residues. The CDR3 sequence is CASSLGAGESTDTQYF. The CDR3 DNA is TGTGCCAGCAGCTTAGGAGCGGGGGAATCCACAGATACGCAGTATTTT.

CDR3 nucleotides: TGTGCCAGCAGCTTGTCCGGGACAGGGGAAGGTGGCTACACCTTC. Translation: CASSLSGTGEGGYTF. The chain links TRBV5-6 to TRBJ1-2, with 10 bases lining up with TRBD1. The J segment lost 7 bases and the V segment lost 1 base, leaving 7 bases of the junction unmatched. This CDR3 comprises 15 residues. The germline V gene encodes CDR1 SGHDT and CDR2 YYEEEE.

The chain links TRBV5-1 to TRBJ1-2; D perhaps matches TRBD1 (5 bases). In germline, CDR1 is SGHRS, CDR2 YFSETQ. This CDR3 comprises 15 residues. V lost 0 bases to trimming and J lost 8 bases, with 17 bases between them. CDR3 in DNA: TGCGCCAGCAGCTTGGGTGATTCAGGGAAAGGCGGCTACACCTTC. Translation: CASSLGDSGKGGYTF.

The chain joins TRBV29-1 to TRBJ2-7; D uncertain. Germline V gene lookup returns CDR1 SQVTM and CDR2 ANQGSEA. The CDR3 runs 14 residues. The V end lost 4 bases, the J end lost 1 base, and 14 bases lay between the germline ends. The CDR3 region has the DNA TGCAGCGTTGTGACTCATAAATCTTCCTACGAGCAGTACTTC. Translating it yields CSVVTHKSSYEQYF.

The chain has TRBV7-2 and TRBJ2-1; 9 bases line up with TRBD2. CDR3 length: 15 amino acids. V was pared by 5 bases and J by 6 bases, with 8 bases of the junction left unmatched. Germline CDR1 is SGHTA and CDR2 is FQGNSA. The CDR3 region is CASSPTGLAFNEQFF. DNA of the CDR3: TGTGCCAGCAGCCCAACAGGACTAGCGTTCAATGAGCAGTTCTTC.

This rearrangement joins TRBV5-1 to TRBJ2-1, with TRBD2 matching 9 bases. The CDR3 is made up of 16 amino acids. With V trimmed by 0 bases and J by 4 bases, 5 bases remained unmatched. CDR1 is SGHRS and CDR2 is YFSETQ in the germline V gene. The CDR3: CASSLDSSGGYNEQFF. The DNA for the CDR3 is TGCGCCAGCAGCTTGGATAGTAGCGGGGGTTACAATGAGCAGTTCTTC.

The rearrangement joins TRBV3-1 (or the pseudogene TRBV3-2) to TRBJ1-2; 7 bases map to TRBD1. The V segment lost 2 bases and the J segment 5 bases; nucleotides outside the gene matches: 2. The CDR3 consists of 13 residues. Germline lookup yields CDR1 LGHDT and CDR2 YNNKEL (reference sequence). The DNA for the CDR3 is TGTGCCAGCAGCCAACGGGGACAGTATGGCTACACCTTC. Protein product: CASSQRGQYGYTF.

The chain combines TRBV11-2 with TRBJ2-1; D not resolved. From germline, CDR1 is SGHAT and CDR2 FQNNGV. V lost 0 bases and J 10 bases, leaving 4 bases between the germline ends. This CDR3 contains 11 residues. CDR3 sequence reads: CASSLDLEQFF. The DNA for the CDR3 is TGTGCCAGCAGCTTAGATTTAGAGCAGTTCTTC.

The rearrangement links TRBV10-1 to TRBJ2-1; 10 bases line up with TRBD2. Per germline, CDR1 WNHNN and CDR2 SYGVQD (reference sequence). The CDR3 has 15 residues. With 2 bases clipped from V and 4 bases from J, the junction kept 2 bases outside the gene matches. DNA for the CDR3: TGCGCCAGCAGTGAGACTAGCGGGGCGTACAATGAGCAGTTCTTC. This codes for CASSETSGAYNEQFF.